These T cell receptor beta chains were read from a single sample in a study of Ad26.COV2.S vaccination and SARS-CoV-2 variants. Sequencing was performed with immunoSEQ multiplex PCR; in TCRdb, only in-frame clones are kept and a portion is missing. The table includes around 340,000 clones, 85% to 90% detected once. The source material was peripheral blood, sampled in a trial of Ad26.COV2.S vaccine versus placebo. The receptor source for this set is a person aged 18 to 65 who received the Ad26.COV2.S COVID-19 vaccine or a placebo. Each CDR3 is given with its conserved first and last residue. The order of the fields is D gene, J gene, V gene, clone size, CDR3 protein, CDR3 DNA. The D gene is left open where the match is weak. Not every row has a clone size; where given, it reads once, few, many or a size class.

TRBD2 | TRBJ2-3 | TRBV28 | NA | CASTHWGLAGGPYF | TGTGCCAGCACGCACTGGGGACTAGCGGGAGGGCCCTATTTT
NA | TRBJ1-1 | TRBV10-3 | once | CAISESGRLNTEAFF | TGTGCCATCAGTGAGTCCGGCAGGTTGAACACTGAAGCTTTCTTT
NA | TRBJ2-1 | TRBV14 | once | CASSLGNEQFF | TGTGCCAGCAGCCTGGGGAATGAGCAGTTCTTC
TRBD1 | TRBJ2-3 | TRBV2 | NA | CASSPIRTGTVADTQYF | TGTGCCAGCAGTCCCATTAGGACAGGGACCGTCGCAGATACGCAGTATTTT
NA | TRBJ1-5 | TRBV2 | once | CASSESRTAYSNQPQHF | TGTGCCAGCAGTGAATCCCGGACAGCCTATAGCAATCAGCCCCAGCATTTT
TRBD1 | TRBJ1-5 | TRBV7-8 | once | CASSSGQANQPQHF | TGTGCCAGCAGCTCCGGACAGGCAAATCAGCCCCAGCATTTT
NA | TRBJ2-2 | TRBV5-6 | NA | CASSPPRTVFTGELFF | TGTGCCAGCAGCCCTCCGCGGACAGTATTTACCGGGGAGCTGTTTTTT
NA | TRBJ2-2 | TRBV24-1 | NA | CATSLAGPNTGELFF | TGTGCCACCAGTCTTGCGGGCCCGAACACCGGGGAGCTGTTTTTT
NA | TRBJ1-6 | TRBV18 | NA | CASSIRLPQEDSPLHF | TGTGCCAGCTCAATACGACTCCCCCAGGAGGATTCACCCCTCCACTTT
TRBD1 | TRBJ1-2 | TRBV18 | NA | CASSSQAGDRAGYGYTF | TGTGCCAGCTCATCTCAAGCTGGCGACAGGGCCGGCTATGGCTACACCTTC
NA | TRBJ1-1 | TRBV13 | NA | CASSLERRLNTEAFF | TGTGCCAGCAGCTTAGAGAGGAGGTTGAACACTGAAGCTTTCTTT
TRBD1 | TRBJ2-3 | TRBV5-4 | NA | CASSLARDRGTDTQYF | TGTGCCAGCAGCTTGGCACGGGACAGGGGCACAGATACGCAGTATTTT
NA | TRBJ2-7 | TRBV27 | NA | CASSYRTASTYEQYF | TGTGCCAGCAGCTATCGGACAGCATCAACCTACGAGCAGTACTTC
NA | TRBJ2-5 | TRBV11-2 | NA | CASRWTNQETQYF | TGTGCCAGCAGATGGACTAATCAAGAGACCCAGTACTTC
NA | TRBJ2-6 | TRBV5-1 | once | CASSLGPGANVLTF | TGCGCCAGCAGCTTGGGGCCTGGGGCCAACGTCCTGACTTTC
TRBD2 | TRBJ2-1 | TRBV7-3 | NA | CATSLLAGTYNEQFF | TGTGCCACTTCGCTACTAGCGGGGACCTACAATGAGCAGTTCTTC
TRBD1 | TRBJ2-6 | TRBV24-1 | NA | CATSDHRGSGANVLTF | TGTGCCACCAGTGATCACAGGGGTTCTGGGGCCAACGTCCTGACTTTC
NA | TRBJ1-1 | TRBV6-5 | NA | CASRGTEAFF | TGTGCCAGCAGAGGCACTGAAGCTTTCTTT
NA | TRBJ2-5 | TRBV19 | NA | CASSPSAETQYF | TGTGCCAGTAGTCCCTCAGCGGAGACCCAGTACTTC
NA | TRBJ2-3 | TRBV5-1 | NA | CASSFTGADTQYF | TGCGCCAGCAGCTTTACAGGAGCAGATACGCAGTATTTT
NA | TRBJ2-7 | TRBV19 | few | CASSMAGLGTYEQYF | TGTGCCAGTAGTATGGCTGGGTTGGGGACCTACGAGCAGTACTTC
NA | TRBJ1-1 | TRBV4-2 | NA | CASSQDLKWNTEAFF | TGTGCCAGCAGCCAAGACCTCAAATGGAACACTGAAGCTTTCTTT
TRBD2 | TRBJ2-7 | TRBV4-1 | NA | CASSQDGTSGYEQYF | TGCGCCAGCAGCCAAGACGGGACTAGCGGATACGAGCAGTACTTC
NA | TRBJ2-1 | TRBV5-8 | NA | CASSDSYNEQFF | TGTGCCAGCTCCGACAGCTACAATGAGCAGTTCTTC
NA | TRBJ2-2 | TRBV3-1/TRBV3-2 | NA | CASSQGSAATGELFF | TGTGCCAGCAGCCAAGGTAGCGCTGCCACCGGGGAGCTGTTTTTT
NA | TRBJ1-5 | TRBV2 | NA | CASSGGQGQQYNQPQHF | TGTGCCAGCAGTGGAGGACAAGGGCAACAGTATAATCAGCCCCAGCATTTT
NA | TRBJ2-1 | TRBV29-1 | NA | CSVEVDTYNEQFF | TGCAGCGTTGAGGTCGACACATACAATGAGCAGTTCTTC
TRBD2 | TRBJ2-3 | TRBV5-1 | NA | CASSGGLAARLVTDTQYF | TGCGCCAGCAGCGGGGGACTAGCGGCACGCCTAGTAACAGATACGCAGTATTTT
TRBD1 | TRBJ1-2 | TRBV5-1 | NA | CASSSAGTANYGYTF | TGCGCCAGCAGCTCAGCCGGGACAGCTAACTATGGCTACACCTTC
NA | TRBJ1-1 | TRBV2 | NA | CASSGQGANTEAFF | TGTGCCAGCAGTGGGCAGGGAGCGAACACTGAAGCTTTCTTT
NA | TRBJ1-4 | TRBV2 | NA | CASSESLQGISTNEKLFF | TGTGCCAGCAGTGAAAGTCTCCAGGGGATCTCTACTAATGAAAAACTGTTTTTT
TRBD1 | TRBJ1-2 | TRBV11-2 | once | CASSLRGAGGGGYTF | TGTGCCAGCAGCTTACGGGGTGCAGGGGGCGGTGGCTACACCTTC
NA | TRBJ2-5 | TRBV28 | NA | CASSSLGTEETQYF | TGTGCCAGCAGTTCACTCGGGACTGAAGAGACCCAGTACTTC
TRBD1 | TRBJ2-7 | TRBV28 | NA | CASSPGQAGSEQYF | TGTGCCAGCAGTCCGGGACAGGCGGGCTCCGAGCAGTACTTC
TRBD1 | TRBJ1-6 | TRBV6-1 | NA | CASSEAQGDNSPLHF | TGTGCCAGCAGTGAAGCACAGGGGGATAATTCACCCCTCCACTTT
TRBD2 | TRBJ2-1 | TRBV5-5 | NA | CASSSGTSGRALDEQFF | TGTGCCAGCAGCTCAGGGACTAGCGGGAGGGCTTTGGATGAGCAGTTCTTC
NA | TRBJ1-1 | TRBV13 | few | CASNQGYVNTEAFF | TGTGCCAGCAACCAAGGGTACGTTAACACTGAAGCTTTCTTT
NA | TRBJ1-2 | TRBV19 | NA | CASSRRFTTYGYTF | TGTGCCAGTAGTAGGCGCTTTACGACCTATGGCTACACCTTC
TRBD1 | TRBJ2-2 | TRBV3-1/TRBV3-2 | NA | CASSYRGWNTGELFF | TGTGCCAGCAGCTACAGGGGTTGGAACACCGGGGAGCTGTTTTTT
NA | TRBJ2-7 | TRBV9 | NA | CASSVAGNTYEQYF | TGTGCCAGCAGCGTAGCAGGGAATACCTACGAGCAGTACTTC
NA | TRBJ2-7 | TRBV6-1 | NA | CASSEGRMGEQYF | TGTGCCAGCAGTGAGGGTAGAATGGGCGAGCAGTACTTC
TRBD1 | TRBJ2-7 | TRBV9 | NA | CASRDRYKPSEQYF | TGTGCCAGCAGGGACAGGTACAAACCGTCCGAGCAGTACTTC
NA | TRBJ1-5 | TRBV5-5 | NA | CASSPVSRVNQPQHF | TGTGCCAGCAGCCCGGTGAGCAGGGTCAATCAGCCCCAGCATTTT
NA | TRBJ1-2 | TRBV11-1 | NA | CASSSDGNNYGYTF | TGTGCCAGCAGCTCAGACGGGAATAACTATGGCTACACCTTC
TRBD1 | TRBJ2-7 | TRBV5-1 | NA | CASTRSGTGFYEQYF | TGCGCCAGCACCCGATCCGGGACAGGGTTCTACGAGCAGTACTTC
NA | TRBJ1-2 | TRBV10-2 | once | CASSSGRLYGYTF | TGCGCCAGCAGTTCGGGACGGCTCTATGGCTACACCTTC
NA | TRBJ1-2 | TRBV20-1 | NA | CSAVHRVGYTF | TGCAGTGCTGTTCACAGGGTAGGCTACACCTTC
NA | TRBJ2-1 | TRBV5-6 | NA | CASSYTGQGGFNEQFF | TGTGCCAGCAGCTATACAGGACAGGGAGGGTTCAATGAGCAGTTCTTC
NA | TRBJ1-1 | TRBV5-4 | once | CASSFLPQSTEAFF | TGTGCCAGCAGCTTCCTCCCCCAATCCACTGAAGCTTTCTTT
NA | TRBJ2-5 | TRBV5-1 | once | CASSLAQDQETQYF | TGCGCCAGCAGCTTGGCCCAGGACCAAGAGACCCAGTACTTC
NA | TRBJ2-5 | TRBV5-4 | NA | CASSLSLPTGAQETQYF | TGTGCCAGCAGCTTGAGTCTTCCCACGGGGGCCCAAGAGACCCAGTACTTC
TRBD2 | TRBJ2-3 | TRBV5-8 | NA | CASSLSSGGTSTDTQYF | TGTGCCAGCAGCTTAAGTAGCGGGGGGACTAGCACAGATACGCAGTATTTT
NA | TRBJ1-1 | TRBV5-6 | NA | CASSLGQGVGTEAFF | TGTGCCAGCAGCTTGGGGCAGGGCGTCGGCACTGAAGCTTTCTTT